These T cell receptor beta chains were read from a single sample in a study of tumor T cells in aggressive B-cell lymphoma. Repertoires were generated with immunoSEQ multiplex PCR, while TCRdb's copy carries only in-frame clones and drops some. The sample includes about 7,600 clones, about 81% of them seen just once. Input material: tumor tissue. These receptors were obtained from an adult with diffuse large B cell lymphoma. Each CDR3 is given with its conserved first and last residue. A D gene is named only where the DNA matches it firmly. Size tells how often a clone was seen (once, few, many) or the class of an expanded clone, and some rows leave it out.

j_gene: TRBJ2-7; d_gene: TRBD1; v_gene: TRBV29-1; abundance: NA; len: 13; CDR3aa: CSVEGTDDYEQYF; CDR3nt: TGCAGCGTTGAGGGGACAGATGACTACGAGCAGTACTTC
j_gene: TRBJ1-2; d_gene: TRBD1; v_gene: TRBV7-9; abundance: NA; len: 16; CDR3aa: CASSQRGGQLLYGYTF; CDR3nt: TGTGCCAGCAGCCAGCGGGGGGGACAGCTCCTGTATGGCTACACCTTC
j_gene: TRBJ2-3; d_gene: TRBD2; v_gene: TRBV6-1; abundance: NA; len: 15; CDR3aa: CASRVWTSLTDTQYF; CDR3nt: TGTGCCAGCAGGGTTTGGACTAGCCTCACAGATACGCAGTATTTT
j_gene: TRBJ1-2; d_gene: NA; v_gene: TRBV9; abundance: NA; len: 14; CDR3aa: CASSVETGLYGYTF; CDR3nt: TGTGCCAGCAGCGTCGAGACAGGCCTCTATGGCTACACCTTC
j_gene: TRBJ2-1; d_gene: NA; v_gene: TRBV6-5; abundance: NA; len: 11; CDR3aa: CASSYGQGQFF; CDR3nt: TGTGCCAGCAGTTACGGACAAGGGCAGTTCTTC
j_gene: TRBJ1-4; d_gene: TRBD1; v_gene: TRBV13; abundance: NA; len: 14; CDR3aa: CASSGDREREKLFF; CDR3nt: TGTGCCAGCAGCGGGGACAGGGAGAGGGAAAAACTGTTTTTT
j_gene: TRBJ1-3; d_gene: NA; v_gene: TRBV7-9; abundance: NA; len: 14; CDR3aa: CASTPTISGNTIYF; CDR3nt: TGTGCCAGCACCCCCACAATCTCTGGAAACACCATATATTTT
j_gene: TRBJ2-2; d_gene: TRBD2; v_gene: TRBV7-2; abundance: once; len: 16; CDR3aa: CANTDSLAGLTGELFF; CDR3nt: TGTGCCAACACCGATTCACTAGCGGGGCTTACCGGGGAGCTGTTTTTT
j_gene: TRBJ2-1; d_gene: TRBD2; v_gene: TRBV19; abundance: once; len: 15; CDR3aa: CASSIRRELDNEQFF; CDR3nt: TGTGCCAGTAGTATTAGGCGGGAGCTTGATAATGAGCAGTTCTTC
j_gene: TRBJ2-1; d_gene: TRBD2; v_gene: TRBV19; abundance: once; len: 15; CDR3aa: CASSWTSGGAHEQFF; CDR3nt: TGTGCCAGTAGTTGGACTAGCGGGGGGGCTCATGAGCAGTTCTTC
j_gene: TRBJ2-1; d_gene: TRBD2; v_gene: TRBV4-3; abundance: NA; len: 18; CDR3aa: CASSQTSGFSSSYNEQFF; CDR3nt: TGCGCCAGCAGCCAGACTAGCGGGTTCTCAAGCTCCTACAATGAGCAGTTCTTC
j_gene: TRBJ1-4; d_gene: TRBD1; v_gene: TRBV7-6; abundance: NA; len: 16; CDR3aa: CASSSRTGADGEKLFF; CDR3nt: TGTGCCAGCAGCTCCAGGACAGGGGCAGATGGTGAAAAACTGTTTTTT
j_gene: TRBJ2-6; d_gene: TRBD2; v_gene: TRBV19; abundance: once; len: 19; CDR3aa: CASSMTSGGVYSGANVLTF; CDR3nt: TGTGCCAGTAGTATGACTAGCGGGGGGGTATACTCTGGGGCCAACGTCCTGACTTTC
j_gene: TRBJ2-2; d_gene: NA; v_gene: TRBV14; abundance: NA; len: 14; CDR3aa: CASSTRVVTGELFF; CDR3nt: TGTGCCAGCAGTACCAGGGTGGTCACCGGGGAGCTGTTTTTT
j_gene: TRBJ2-5; d_gene: NA; v_gene: TRBV10-3; abundance: NA; len: 14; CDR3aa: CAISESGGGKTQYF; CDR3nt: TGTGCCATCAGTGAAAGCGGCGGTGGAAAGACCCAGTACTTC
j_gene: TRBJ2-1; d_gene: TRBD1; v_gene: TRBV27; abundance: NA; len: 14; CDR3aa: CASSFQGEFNEQFF; CDR3nt: TGTGCCAGCAGTTTCCAGGGGGAATTCAATGAGCAGTTCTTC
j_gene: TRBJ1-1; d_gene: NA; v_gene: TRBV5-6; abundance: few; len: 13; CDR3aa: CASSMRGGTEAFF; CDR3nt: TGTGCCAGCAGCATGAGGGGAGGCACTGAAGCTTTCTTT
j_gene: TRBJ2-1; d_gene: NA; v_gene: TRBV27; abundance: few; len: 16; CDR3aa: CASCLTWGGHYNEQFF; CDR3nt: TGTGCCAGCTGTTTAACGTGGGGGGGACACTACAATGAGCAGTTCTTC
j_gene: TRBJ2-1; d_gene: TRBD1; v_gene: TRBV30; abundance: NA; len: 13; CDR3aa: CAWSAGQHNEQFF; CDR3nt: TGTGCCTGGAGTGCGGGACAGCACAATGAGCAGTTCTTC
j_gene: TRBJ1-6; d_gene: TRBD1; v_gene: TRBV27; abundance: NA; len: 18; CDR3aa: CASSPRQGKSSYNSPLHF; CDR3nt: TGTGCCAGCAGTCCCCGACAGGGCAAAAGCTCCTATAATTCACCCCTCCACTTT
j_gene: TRBJ1-5; d_gene: NA; v_gene: TRBV7-2; abundance: few; len: 15; CDR3aa: CASSLLGGSNQPQHF; CDR3nt: TGTGCCAGCAGCTTACTGGGGGGAAGCAATCAGCCCCAGCATTTT
j_gene: TRBJ2-7; d_gene: TRBD1; v_gene: TRBV7-8; abundance: NA; len: 15; CDR3aa: CASSLVEGTAYEQYF; CDR3nt: TGTGCCAGCAGCTTAGTCGAGGGGACAGCCTACGAGCAGTACTTC
j_gene: TRBJ2-6; d_gene: TRBD2; v_gene: TRBV9; abundance: few; len: 16; CDR3aa: CASSVEGRAGANVLTF; CDR3nt: TGTGCCAGCAGCGTAGAGGGGAGGGCTGGGGCCAACGTCCTGACTTTC
j_gene: TRBJ2-1; d_gene: TRBD2; v_gene: TRBV4-1; abundance: NA; len: 16; CDR3aa: CASSPLGTSGGNEQFF; CDR3nt: TGCGCCAGCAGCCCCCTTGGGACTAGCGGGGGCAATGAGCAGTTCTTC
j_gene: TRBJ1-2; d_gene: TRBD1; v_gene: TRBV28; abundance: NA; len: 16; CDR3aa: CASRETGGTGWNGYTF; CDR3nt: TGTGCCAGCAGGGAAACAGGGGGTACCGGCTGGAATGGCTACACCTTC
j_gene: TRBJ1-3; d_gene: TRBD1; v_gene: TRBV5-1; abundance: NA; len: 17; CDR3aa: CASSLQGLGDSGNTIYF; CDR3nt: TGCGCCAGCAGCCTACAGGGGTTGGGTGACTCTGGAAACACCATATATTTT
j_gene: TRBJ2-7; d_gene: NA; v_gene: TRBV29-1; abundance: NA; len: 12; CDR3aa: CSVAGGFYEQYF; CDR3nt: TGCAGCGTTGCCGGGGGATTCTACGAGCAGTACTTC